The source of this T cell receptor (beta chain) is a study of T cell responses to AZD1222 COVID-19 vaccine. Study findings and constraints: There were repertoire samples only from the period after the peak T cell response. Donors in the cohort were predominantly white British and more often female, and clonal diversity was possibly underestimated. Baseline serostatus was positive in only a handful of AZD1222 recipients.

CDR3 size: 13 residues. Germline CDR1 reads SGHVS; CDR2 reads FQNEAQ. Trimming left V 8 bases short and J 11 bases short, with 22 bases between. This clone appeared a few times. Its target is unknown. Produced via immunoSEQ multiplex PCR; TCRdb's table is partial and in-frame only. Of fewer than 110,000 clones in the sample, 88% were seen once. The sequences come from peripheral blood, collected on day 0 of AZD1222 vaccination. The chain is built from TRBV7-8 and TRBJ2-7; D tentatively reads TRBD1 or TRBD2 (5 bases each). This TCR came from an adult in good health. The CDR3 DNA reads as TGTGCCAGCGCTGGGGGAGAGGCTACCAAAAAGTACTTC. Its protein product is CASAGGEATKKYF.